The rows below give T cell receptor beta chains drawn from one sample of a study of blood T cell repertoires in COVID-19. Generated by immunoSEQ multiplex PCR, the TCRdb table keeps only in-frame clones and is missing some. Here the sample spans roughly 150,000 clones, approximately 82% being singletons. The specimen sequenced was peripheral blood. Every receptor here comes from a woman aged 70 to 79 who had recovered from COVID-19. The CDR3 runs from the conserved cysteine through the conserved F or W. Fields, in order: V gene, D gene, CDR3 length, clone size, J gene, CDR3 protein, CDR3 DNA. D genes are given only for firm matches. Some rows mark clone size as missing; the rest say once, few, many or name a class of expanded clone.

v_gene: TRBV5-1
d_gene: TRBD2
len: 16
abundance: .
j_gene: TRBJ2-1
CDR3aa: CASSLGTSGPYNEQFF
CDR3nt: TGCGCCAGCAGCTTGGGGACTAGCGGGCCCTACAATGAGCAGTTCTTC

v_gene: TRBV6-2/TRBV6-3
d_gene: TRBD2
len: 14
abundance: .
j_gene: TRBJ2-1
CDR3aa: CATTPSGRVGEQFF
CDR3nt: TGTGCCACCACCCCCAGCGGGAGGGTCGGTGAGCAGTTCTTC

v_gene: TRBV29-1
d_gene: .
len: 13
abundance: .
j_gene: TRBJ1-1
CDR3aa: CSVDNGSGTEAFF
CDR3nt: TGCAGCGTTGACAACGGGAGCGGCACTGAAGCTTTCTTT

v_gene: TRBV6-5
d_gene: TRBD2
len: 16
abundance: .
j_gene: TRBJ2-2
CDR3aa: CASSYSGLSGTGELFF
CDR3nt: TGTGCCAGCAGTTACTCGGGACTAAGCGGCACCGGGGAGCTGTTTTTT

v_gene: TRBV6-5
d_gene: TRBD2
len: 16
abundance: .
j_gene: TRBJ2-7
CDR3aa: CASSYSGAGGLSEQYF
CDR3nt: TGTGCCAGCAGTTACTCTGGGGCGGGGGGCCTATCCGAGCAGTACTTC

v_gene: TRBV5-1
d_gene: .
len: 14
abundance: .
j_gene: TRBJ1-1
CDR3aa: CASSLVGGPTEAFF
CDR3nt: TGCGCCAGCAGCTTGGTTGGGGGCCCCACTGAAGCTTTCTTT

v_gene: TRBV11-1
d_gene: .
len: 18
abundance: .
j_gene: TRBJ2-1
CDR3aa: CASSLAGGGQGGYNEQFF
CDR3nt: TGTGCCAGCAGCTTAGCGGGGGGGGGCCAAGGCGGCTACAATGAGCAGTTCTTC

v_gene: TRBV5-6
d_gene: .
len: 14
abundance: .
j_gene: TRBJ2-7
CDR3aa: CASGYRVNSYEQYF
CDR3nt: TGTGCCAGCGGCTACAGGGTTAACTCCTACGAGCAGTACTTC

v_gene: TRBV7-9
d_gene: TRBD1
len: 13
abundance: .
j_gene: TRBJ1-4
CDR3aa: CASSLGQGRKLFF
CDR3nt: TGTGCCAGCAGCTTAGGACAGGGGAGGAAACTGTTTTTT

v_gene: TRBV7-9
d_gene: TRBD1
len: 13
abundance: .
j_gene: TRBJ1-3
CDR3aa: CANGRDRGHTIYF
CDR3nt: TGTGCCAACGGCCGGGACAGGGGACACACCATATATTTT

v_gene: TRBV5-5
d_gene: TRBD2
len: 17
abundance: .
j_gene: TRBJ2-5
CDR3aa: CASSPGTSGGLVETQYF
CDR3nt: TGTGCCAGCAGCCCGGGGACTAGCGGGGGTTTGGTGGAGACCCAGTACTTC

v_gene: TRBV28
d_gene: .
len: 11
abundance: .
j_gene: TRBJ2-7
CDR3aa: CASSLWAEQYF
CDR3nt: TGTGCCAGCAGTTTGTGGGCCGAGCAGTACTTC

v_gene: TRBV6-5
d_gene: .
len: 13
abundance: .
j_gene: TRBJ1-2
CDR3aa: CASSYPGGYGYTF
CDR3nt: TGTGCCAGCAGTTACCCGGGAGGGTATGGCTACACCTTC

v_gene: TRBV5-1
d_gene: TRBD1
len: 11
abundance: few
j_gene: TRBJ1-2
CDR3aa: CASGTGGGYTF
CDR3nt: TGCGCCAGCGGGACAGGGGGTGGCTACACCTTC

v_gene: TRBV29-1
d_gene: TRBD1
len: 13
abundance: .
j_gene: TRBJ1-3
CDR3aa: CSARTGYGNTIYF
CDR3nt: TGCAGCGCCCGGACAGGGTACGGAAACACCATATATTTT

v_gene: TRBV15
d_gene: .
len: 16
abundance: few
j_gene: TRBJ1-1
CDR3aa: CATSRAYSTGNTEAFF
CDR3nt: TGTGCCACCAGCAGAGCTTACTCCACAGGGAACACTGAAGCTTTCTTT

v_gene: TRBV5-5
d_gene: .
len: 15
abundance: .
j_gene: TRBJ1-2
CDR3aa: CASSLARGRTYGYTF
CDR3nt: TGTGCCAGCAGCTTGGCACGGGGTCGGACCTATGGCTACACCTTC

v_gene: TRBV5-1
d_gene: .
len: 13
abundance: few
j_gene: TRBJ2-5
CDR3aa: CASSPSPQETQYF
CDR3nt: TGCGCCAGCAGTCCCTCCCCCCAAGAGACCCAGTACTTC

v_gene: TRBV3-1/TRBV3-2
d_gene: .
len: 12
abundance: .
j_gene: TRBJ1-6
CDR3aa: CASSPQGLALHF
CDR3nt: TGTGCCAGCAGCCCCCAGGGATTGGCCCTCCACTTT

v_gene: TRBV12-5
d_gene: TRBD2
len: 14
abundance: .
j_gene: TRBJ2-5
CDR3aa: CASGLGGSGETQYF
CDR3nt: TGTGCTAGTGGTTTGGGCGGGAGTGGAGAGACCCAGTACTTC

v_gene: TRBV7-6
d_gene: .
len: 13
abundance: .
j_gene: TRBJ2-7
CDR3aa: CASSLDWQGEQYF
CDR3nt: TGTGCCAGCAGCTTAGATTGGCAGGGGGAGCAGTACTTC

v_gene: TRBV27
d_gene: TRBD1
len: 17
abundance: .
j_gene: TRBJ1-5
CDR3aa: CASSFLTPTGTNQPQHF
CDR3nt: TGTGCCAGCAGTTTTTTGACTCCGACAGGGACTAATCAGCCCCAGCATTTT

v_gene: TRBV30
d_gene: TRBD1
len: 14
abundance: few
j_gene: TRBJ1-2
CDR3aa: CAWSVPGQGSRYTF
CDR3nt: TGTGCCTGGAGTGTACCCGGACAGGGGAGTCGCTACACCTTC

v_gene: TRBV30
d_gene: .
len: 15
abundance: .
j_gene: TRBJ1-6
CDR3aa: CAWSEDHLRGSPLHF
CDR3nt: TGTGCCTGGAGCGAGGACCATCTCAGGGGTTCACCCCTCCACTTT

v_gene: TRBV3-1/TRBV3-2
d_gene: .
len: 16
abundance: .
j_gene: TRBJ1-2
CDR3aa: CASSQDWGTPDGGYTF
CDR3nt: TGTGCCAGCAGCCAAGATTGGGGGACACCCGACGGTGGCTACACCTTC

v_gene: TRBV29-1
d_gene: .
len: 13
abundance: .
j_gene: TRBJ1-1
CDR3aa: CSAQTGRDTEAFF
CDR3nt: TGCAGCGCCCAGACCGGGCGGGACACTGAAGCTTTCTTT

v_gene: TRBV9
d_gene: .
len: 13
abundance: .
j_gene: TRBJ1-2
CDR3aa: CASSADINYGYTF
CDR3nt: TGTGCCAGCAGCGCGGACATAAACTATGGCTACACCTTC

v_gene: TRBV5-6
d_gene: .
len: 14
abundance: .
j_gene: TRBJ1-4
CDR3aa: CASSSTGSGEKLFF
CDR3nt: TGTGCCAGCAGCTCGACAGGTAGTGGGGAAAAACTGTTTTTT

v_gene: TRBV19
d_gene: .
len: 14
abundance: .
j_gene: TRBJ2-1
CDR3aa: CASSNRDTDDEQFF
CDR3nt: TGTGCCAGTAGTAACCGGGACACCGATGATGAGCAGTTCTTC

v_gene: TRBV3-1/TRBV3-2
d_gene: .
len: 11
abundance: .
j_gene: TRBJ2-7
CDR3aa: CASSRSGIRYF
CDR3nt: TGTGCCAGCAGCCGGTCGGGGATTCGGTACTTC

v_gene: TRBV7-2
d_gene: .
len: 14
abundance: .
j_gene: TRBJ2-2
CDR3aa: CASSPGTGTGELFF
CDR3nt: TGTGCCAGCAGCCCAGGGACTGGGACCGGGGAGCTGTTTTTT

v_gene: TRBV6-5
d_gene: TRBD1
len: 14
abundance: .
j_gene: TRBJ1-5
CDR3aa: CASRAHRGGQPQHF
CDR3nt: TGTGCCAGCAGGGCGCACAGGGGCGGGCAGCCCCAGCATTTT

v_gene: TRBV30
d_gene: TRBD1
len: 17
abundance: .
j_gene: TRBJ1-1
CDR3aa: CAWSVKRGGSVNTEAFF
CDR3nt: TGTGCCTGGAGTGTAAAGCGAGGGGGCTCGGTGAACACTGAAGCTTTCTTT

v_gene: TRBV10-1
d_gene: .
len: 13
abundance: .
j_gene: TRBJ1-2
CDR3aa: CASSEAPGYGYTF
CDR3nt: TGCGCCAGCAGTGAGGCCCCAGGGTATGGCTACACCTTC

v_gene: TRBV5-1
d_gene: .
len: 15
abundance: .
j_gene: TRBJ2-6
CDR3aa: CASSPPGSGANVLTF
CDR3nt: TGCGCCAGCAGCCCTCCAGGTTCTGGGGCCAACGTCCTGACTTTC

v_gene: TRBV19
d_gene: .
len: 15
abundance: .
j_gene: TRBJ2-2
CDR3aa: CASSIGERRTGELFF
CDR3nt: TGTGCCAGTAGTATAGGGGAGCGTCGGACCGGGGAGCTGTTTTTT

v_gene: TRBV2
d_gene: .
len: 14
abundance: .
j_gene: TRBJ1-2
CDR3aa: CASRAERANYGYTF
CDR3nt: TGTGCCAGCAGAGCCGAACGGGCTAACTATGGCTACACCTTC